The sample holds a few counts of the clone carrying this TCR beta chain. Its specificity is not known. The sample belongs to a study of T cells after yellow fever vaccination. TCRdb recomputed calls from the 5' RACE reads with MiXCR, one row per CDR3 protein. The sample has some 300,000 distinct CDR3 sequences; roughly 8.7% are singletons. General study findings and limits: By day 5 rather than day 15, the secondary response had peaked, though it was weaker. Contamination of FACS-sorted repertoires by abundant clonotypes from the bulk population could occur.

This sample comprised CD4+ T cells sorted from PBMCs, obtained 5 days after the yellow fever booster vaccination. The clonotype was recovered from a man between 18 and 29 years old who received the YFV17D yellow fever vaccine.

The CDR3 protein is CASSLGLAASDTQYF. The CDR3 region has the DNA TGTGCCAGCAGTTTGGGACTAGCAGCCTCCGATACGCAGTATTTT. V usage is TRBV12-3 or TRBV12-4 and J usage is TRBJ2-3, with TRBD2 matching over 9 bases. The CDR3 is made up of 15 amino acids. With V trimmed by 3 bases and J by 6 bases, 7 bases remained unmatched.